A selection of T cell receptor beta chains follows, all from one sample in a study of blood T cell repertoires in COVID-19. The data were produced by immunoSEQ multiplex PCR, yet TCRdb's version contains in-frame clones alone and is incomplete. The sample shows some 69,000 clones, roughly 80% of them seen only once. The sequenced sample consisted of peripheral blood. The receptor set was obtained from a woman aged 55 to 70 with acute or convalescent COVID-19. Both conserved end residues are part of each CDR3.

j_call | v_call | cdr3_aa
TRBJ2-3 | TRBV7-2 | CASSKEGRGVSTDTQYF
TRBJ2-3 | TRBV9 | CASSFSGVPDTQYF
TRBJ2-2 | TRBV19 | CANTHGLAHGELFF
TRBJ1-1 | TRBV28 | CASGSGQISRGEAFF
TRBJ2-5 | TRBV9 | CASSLSGASGQETQYF
TRBJ2-2 | TRBV6-1 | CASRMGLSNTGELFF
TRBJ2-2 | TRBV9 | CASKTGTNTGELFF
TRBJ2-1 | TRBV5-6 | CASSLGWGGSSREQFF
TRBJ1-1 | TRBV19 | CATRRRVNTEAFF
TRBJ1-1 | TRBV5-4 | CASSPIIQGSTEAFF